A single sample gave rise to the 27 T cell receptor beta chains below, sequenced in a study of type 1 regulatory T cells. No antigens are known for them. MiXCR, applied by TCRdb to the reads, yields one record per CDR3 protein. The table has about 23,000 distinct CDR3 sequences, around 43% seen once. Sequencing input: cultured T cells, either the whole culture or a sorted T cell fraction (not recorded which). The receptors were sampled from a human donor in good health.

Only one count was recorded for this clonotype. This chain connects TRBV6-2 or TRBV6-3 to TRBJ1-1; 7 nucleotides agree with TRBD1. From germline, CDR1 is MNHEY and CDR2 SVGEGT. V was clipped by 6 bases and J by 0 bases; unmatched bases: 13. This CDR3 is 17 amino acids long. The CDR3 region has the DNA TGTGCCAGCAGCCAAACGGACAGGTTTAACATGAACACTGAAGCTTTCTTT. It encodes CASSQTDRFNMNTEAFF.

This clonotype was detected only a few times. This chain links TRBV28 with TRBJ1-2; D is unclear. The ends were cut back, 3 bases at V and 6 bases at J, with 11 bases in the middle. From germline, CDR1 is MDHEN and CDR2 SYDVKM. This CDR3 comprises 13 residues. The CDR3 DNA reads TGTGCCAGCAGTTTGGTAGGGAATCATGGCTACACCTTC. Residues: CASSLVGNHGYTF.

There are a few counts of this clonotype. The CDR3 region is CASSLDQNTIYF. The DNA of the CDR3 is TGTGCCAGCAGCTTGGACCAGAACACCATATATTTT. The chain recombines TRBV5-4 with TRBJ1-3; no reliable D call. V lost 0 bases to trimming and J lost 7 bases, with 5 bases between them. This CDR3 comprises 12 residues. Germline-derived CDR1 and CDR2 are SGHNT and YYREEE (reference sequence).

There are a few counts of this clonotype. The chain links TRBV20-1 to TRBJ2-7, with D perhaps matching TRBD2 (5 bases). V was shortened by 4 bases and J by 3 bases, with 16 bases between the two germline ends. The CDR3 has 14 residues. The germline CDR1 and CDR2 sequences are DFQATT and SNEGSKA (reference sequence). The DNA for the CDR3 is TGCAGTGCTATTGGGCCTCAAGAGGGCTACGAGCAGTACTTC. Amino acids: CSAIGPQEGYEQYF.

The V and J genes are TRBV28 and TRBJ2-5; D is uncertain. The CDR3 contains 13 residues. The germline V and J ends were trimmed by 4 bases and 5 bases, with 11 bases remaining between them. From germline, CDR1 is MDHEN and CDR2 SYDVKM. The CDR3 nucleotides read TGTGCCAGCAGTTCACCCGCGGTGGAGACCCAGTACTTC. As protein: CASSSPAVETQYF.

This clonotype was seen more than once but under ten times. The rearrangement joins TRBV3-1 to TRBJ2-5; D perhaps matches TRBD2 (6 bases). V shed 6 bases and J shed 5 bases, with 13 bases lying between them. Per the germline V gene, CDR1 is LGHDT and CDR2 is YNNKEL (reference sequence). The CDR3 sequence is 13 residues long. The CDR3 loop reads CASSFWAGETQYF. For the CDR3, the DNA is TGTGCCAGCAGTTTCTGGGCGGGGGAGACCCAGTACTTC.

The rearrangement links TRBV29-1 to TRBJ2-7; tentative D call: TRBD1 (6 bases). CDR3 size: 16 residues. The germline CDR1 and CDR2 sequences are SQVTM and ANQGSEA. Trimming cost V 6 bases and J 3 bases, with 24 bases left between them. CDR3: CSVIQGSGAGYYEQYF. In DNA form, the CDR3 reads TGCAGCGTAATACAGGGTTCTGGCGCGGGCTACTACGAGCAGTACTTC.

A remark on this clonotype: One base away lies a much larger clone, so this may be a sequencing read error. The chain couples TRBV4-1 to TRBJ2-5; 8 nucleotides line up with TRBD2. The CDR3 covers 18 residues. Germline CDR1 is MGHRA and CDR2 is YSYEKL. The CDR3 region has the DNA TGCGCCAGCAGCCAAAGTGGGACTAGGTCCCTCTCGGAAGAGAGCCAGTACTTC. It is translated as CASSQSGTRSLSEESQYF.

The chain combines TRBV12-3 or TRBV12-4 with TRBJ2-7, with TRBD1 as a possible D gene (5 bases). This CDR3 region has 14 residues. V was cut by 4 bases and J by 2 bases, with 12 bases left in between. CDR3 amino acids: CASSYFTDTYEQYF. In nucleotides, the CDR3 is TGTGCCAGCAGTTACTTTACGGACACCTACGAGCAGTACTTC.

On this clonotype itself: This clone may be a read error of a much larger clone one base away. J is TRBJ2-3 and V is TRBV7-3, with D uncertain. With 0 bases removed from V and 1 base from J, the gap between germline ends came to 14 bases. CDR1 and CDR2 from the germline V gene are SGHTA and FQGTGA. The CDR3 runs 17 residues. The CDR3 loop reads CASSLTSREERTDTQYF. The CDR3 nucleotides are TGTGCCAGCAGCTTAACGTCGCGCGAGGAGCGCACAGATACGCAGTATTTT.

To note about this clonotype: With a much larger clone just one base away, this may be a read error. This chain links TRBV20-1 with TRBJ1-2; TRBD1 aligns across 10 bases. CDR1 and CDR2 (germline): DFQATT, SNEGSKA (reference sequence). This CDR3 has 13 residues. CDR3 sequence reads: CNARAGQGDGYTF. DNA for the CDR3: TGCAATGCTAGAGCCGGACAGGGGGACGGCTACACCTTC.

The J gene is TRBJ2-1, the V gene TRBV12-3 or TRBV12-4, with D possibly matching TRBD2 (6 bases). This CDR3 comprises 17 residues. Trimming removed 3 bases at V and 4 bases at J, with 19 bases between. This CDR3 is CASSFSGTGGEYNEQFF. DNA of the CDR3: TGTGCCAGCAGTTTTAGTGGCACTGGCGGGGAATACAATGAGCAGTTCTTC.

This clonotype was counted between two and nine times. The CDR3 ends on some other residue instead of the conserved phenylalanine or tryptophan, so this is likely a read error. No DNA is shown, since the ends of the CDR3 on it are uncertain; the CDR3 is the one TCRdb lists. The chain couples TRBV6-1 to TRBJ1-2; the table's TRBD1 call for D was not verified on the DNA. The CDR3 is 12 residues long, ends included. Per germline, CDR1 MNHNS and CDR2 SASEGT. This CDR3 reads CASSFSGTGDSI.

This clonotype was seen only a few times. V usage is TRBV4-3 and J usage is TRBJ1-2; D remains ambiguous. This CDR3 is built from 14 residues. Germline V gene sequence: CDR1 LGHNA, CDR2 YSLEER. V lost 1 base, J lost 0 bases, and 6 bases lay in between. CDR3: CASSQVTANYGYTF. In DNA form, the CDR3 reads TGCGCCAGCAGCCAAGTCACCGCTAACTATGGCTACACCTTC.

Here the CDR3 DNA reads TGTGCCAGTAGTATTCCTCAGCTCACAGATACGCAGTATTTT. Amino acids: CASSIPQLTDTQYF. This rearrangement joins TRBV19 to TRBJ2-3, with D unresolved. Trimming took 3 bases from V and 2 from J, leaving 9 bases between them. The CDR3 sequence is 14 residues long. The germline V gene has CDR1 LNHDA and CDR2 SQIVND (reference sequence).

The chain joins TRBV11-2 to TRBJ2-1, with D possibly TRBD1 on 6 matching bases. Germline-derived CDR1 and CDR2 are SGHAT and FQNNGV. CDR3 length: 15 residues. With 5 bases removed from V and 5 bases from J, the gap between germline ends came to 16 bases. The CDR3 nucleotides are TGTGCCAGCAGCCCCCAGGGGCTCGAGAACAATGAGCAGTTCTTC. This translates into CASSPQGLENNEQFF.

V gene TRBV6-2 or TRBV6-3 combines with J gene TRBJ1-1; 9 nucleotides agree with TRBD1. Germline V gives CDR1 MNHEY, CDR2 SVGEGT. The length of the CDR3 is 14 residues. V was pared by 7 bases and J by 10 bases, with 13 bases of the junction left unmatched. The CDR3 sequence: CASIPNTGGAGAFF. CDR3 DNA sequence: TGTGCCAGCATTCCAAATACAGGGGGCGCGGGAGCTTTCTTT.

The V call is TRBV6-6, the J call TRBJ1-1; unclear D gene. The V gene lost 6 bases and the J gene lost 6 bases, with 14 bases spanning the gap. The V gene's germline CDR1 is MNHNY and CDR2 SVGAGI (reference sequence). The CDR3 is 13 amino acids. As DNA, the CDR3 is TGTGCCAGCAGCTCCGGAGGGAGTGCTGAAGCTTTCTTT. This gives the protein CASSSGGSAEAFF.

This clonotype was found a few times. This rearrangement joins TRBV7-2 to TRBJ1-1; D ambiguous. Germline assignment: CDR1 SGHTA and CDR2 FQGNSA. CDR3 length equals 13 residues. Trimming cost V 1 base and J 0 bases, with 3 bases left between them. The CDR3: CASSLVVNTEAFF. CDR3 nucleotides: TGTGCCAGCAGCTTAGTAGTGAACACTGAAGCTTTCTTT.

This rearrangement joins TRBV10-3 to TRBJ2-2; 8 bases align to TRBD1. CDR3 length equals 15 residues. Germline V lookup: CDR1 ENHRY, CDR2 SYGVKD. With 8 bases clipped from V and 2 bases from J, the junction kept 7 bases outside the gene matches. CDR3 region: CAIAPQGANTGELFF. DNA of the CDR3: TGTGCCATCGCTCCCCAGGGGGCCAACACCGGGGAGCTGTTTTTT.

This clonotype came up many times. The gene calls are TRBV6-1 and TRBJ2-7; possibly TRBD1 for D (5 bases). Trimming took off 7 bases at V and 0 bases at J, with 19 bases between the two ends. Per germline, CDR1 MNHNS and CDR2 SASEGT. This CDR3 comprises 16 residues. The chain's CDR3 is CASTRRGSSASYEQYF. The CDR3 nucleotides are TGTGCCAGCACGCGAAGGGGTAGCTCGGCCTCCTACGAGCAGTACTTC.

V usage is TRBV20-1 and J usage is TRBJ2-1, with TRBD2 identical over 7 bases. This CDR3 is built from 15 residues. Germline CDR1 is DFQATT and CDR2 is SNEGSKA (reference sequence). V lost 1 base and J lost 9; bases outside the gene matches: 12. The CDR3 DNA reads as TGCAGTGCTAGAGCGGGAGGAAAAACTTTGCGTGAGCAGTTCTTC. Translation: CSARAGGKTLREQFF.

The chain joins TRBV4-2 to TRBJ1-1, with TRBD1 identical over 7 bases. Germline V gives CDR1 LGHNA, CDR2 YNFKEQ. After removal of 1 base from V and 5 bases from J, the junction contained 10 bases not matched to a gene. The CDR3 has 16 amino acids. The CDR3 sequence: CASSQADRVVWTEAFF. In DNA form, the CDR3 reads TGTGCCAGCAGCCAAGCCGACAGGGTGGTTTGGACTGAAGCTTTCTTT.

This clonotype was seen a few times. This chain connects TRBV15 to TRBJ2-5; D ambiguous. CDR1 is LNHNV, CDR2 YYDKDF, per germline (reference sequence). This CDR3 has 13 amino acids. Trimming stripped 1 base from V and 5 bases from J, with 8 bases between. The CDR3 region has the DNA TGTGCCACCAGCAGAGGATCGGCGGAGACCCAGTACTTC. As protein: CATSRGSAETQYF.

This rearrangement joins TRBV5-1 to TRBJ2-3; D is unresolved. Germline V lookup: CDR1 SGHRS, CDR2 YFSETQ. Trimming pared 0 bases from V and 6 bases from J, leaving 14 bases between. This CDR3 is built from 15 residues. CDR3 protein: CASSLVIGVPDTQYF. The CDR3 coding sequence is TGCGCCAGCAGCTTGGTCATTGGGGTCCCGGATACGCAGTATTTT. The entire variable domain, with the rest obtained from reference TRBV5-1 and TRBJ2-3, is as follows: KAGVTQTPRYLIKTRGQQVTLSCSPISGHRSVSWYQQTPGQGLQFLFEYFSETQRNKGNFPGRFSGRQFSNSRSEMNVSTLELGDSALYLCASSLVIGVPDTQYFGPGTRLTVL.

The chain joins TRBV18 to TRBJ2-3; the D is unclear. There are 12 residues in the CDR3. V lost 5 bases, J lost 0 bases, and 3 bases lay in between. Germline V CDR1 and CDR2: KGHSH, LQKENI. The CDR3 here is CASSASTDTQYF. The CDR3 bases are TGTGCCAGCTCAGCAAGCACAGATACGCAGTATTTT. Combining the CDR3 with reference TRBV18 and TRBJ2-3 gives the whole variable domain NAGVMQNPRHLVRRRGQEARLRCSPMKGHSHVYWYRQLPEEGLKFMVYLQKENIIDESGMPKERFSAEFPKEGPSILRIQQVVRGDSAAYFCASSASTDTQYFGPGTRLTVL.

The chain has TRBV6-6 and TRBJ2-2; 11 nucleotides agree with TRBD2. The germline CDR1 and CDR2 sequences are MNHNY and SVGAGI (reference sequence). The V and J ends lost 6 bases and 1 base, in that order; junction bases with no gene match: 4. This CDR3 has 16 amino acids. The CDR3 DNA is TGTGCCAGCAGACACGGACTAGCGGGGAACACCGGGGAGCTGTTTTTT. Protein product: CASRHGLAGNTGELFF.